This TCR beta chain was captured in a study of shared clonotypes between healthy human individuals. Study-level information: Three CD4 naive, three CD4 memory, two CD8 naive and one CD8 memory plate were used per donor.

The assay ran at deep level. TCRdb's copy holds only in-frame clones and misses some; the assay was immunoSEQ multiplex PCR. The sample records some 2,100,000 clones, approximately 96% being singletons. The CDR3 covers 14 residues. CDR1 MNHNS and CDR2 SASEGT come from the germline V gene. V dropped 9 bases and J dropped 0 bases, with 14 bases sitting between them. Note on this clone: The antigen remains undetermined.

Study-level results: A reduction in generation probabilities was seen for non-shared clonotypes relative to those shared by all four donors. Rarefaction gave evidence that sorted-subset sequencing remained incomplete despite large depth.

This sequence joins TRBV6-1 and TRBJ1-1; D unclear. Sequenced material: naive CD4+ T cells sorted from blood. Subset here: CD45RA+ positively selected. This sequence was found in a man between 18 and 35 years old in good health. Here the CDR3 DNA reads TGTGCCAGTGAGGGCCCCCGAATGAACACTGAAGCTTTCTTT. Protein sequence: CASEGPRMNTEAFF.